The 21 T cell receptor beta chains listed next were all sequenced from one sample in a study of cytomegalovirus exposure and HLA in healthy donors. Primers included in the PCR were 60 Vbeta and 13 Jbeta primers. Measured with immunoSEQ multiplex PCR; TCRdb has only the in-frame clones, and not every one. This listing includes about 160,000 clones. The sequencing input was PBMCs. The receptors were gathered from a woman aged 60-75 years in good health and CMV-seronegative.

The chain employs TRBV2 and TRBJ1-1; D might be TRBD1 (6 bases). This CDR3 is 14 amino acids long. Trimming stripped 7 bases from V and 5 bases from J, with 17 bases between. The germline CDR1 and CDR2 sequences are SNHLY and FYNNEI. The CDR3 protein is CASTLGQGTTEAFF. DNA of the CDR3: TGTGCCAGCACGCTAGGTCAGGGGACAACTGAAGCTTTCTTT.

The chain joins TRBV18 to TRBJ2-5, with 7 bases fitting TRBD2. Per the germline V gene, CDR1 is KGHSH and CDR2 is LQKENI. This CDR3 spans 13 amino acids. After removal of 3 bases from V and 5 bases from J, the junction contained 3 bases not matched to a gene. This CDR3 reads CASSPGLGETQYF. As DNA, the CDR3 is TGTGCCAGCTCACCCGGACTAGGGGAGACCCAGTACTTC.

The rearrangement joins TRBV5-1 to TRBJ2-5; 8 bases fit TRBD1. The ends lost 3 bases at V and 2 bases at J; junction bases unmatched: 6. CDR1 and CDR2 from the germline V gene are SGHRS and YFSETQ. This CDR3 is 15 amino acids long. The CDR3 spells CASSWGQANQETQYF. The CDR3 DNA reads TGCGCCAGCAGCTGGGGACAGGCGAATCAAGAGACCCAGTACTTC.

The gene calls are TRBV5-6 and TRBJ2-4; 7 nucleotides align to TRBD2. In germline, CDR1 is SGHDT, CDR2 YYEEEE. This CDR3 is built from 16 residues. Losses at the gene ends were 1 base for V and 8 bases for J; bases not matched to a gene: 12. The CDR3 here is CASSLFSSWGGYIQYF. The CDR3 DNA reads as TGTGCCAGCAGCTTGTTCAGCTCGTGGGGGGGATACATTCAGTACTTC. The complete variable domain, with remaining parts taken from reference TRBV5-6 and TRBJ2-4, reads DAGVTQSPTHLIKTRGQQVTLRCSPKSGHDTVSWYQQALGQGPQFIFQYYEEEERQRGNFPDRFSGHQFPNYSSELNVNALLLGDSALYLCASSLFSSWGGYIQYFGAGTRLSVL.

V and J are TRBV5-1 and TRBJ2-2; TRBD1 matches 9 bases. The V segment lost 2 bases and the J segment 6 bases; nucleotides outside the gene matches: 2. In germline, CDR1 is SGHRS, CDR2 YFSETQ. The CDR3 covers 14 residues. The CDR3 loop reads CASSLQGASGELFF. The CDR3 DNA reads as TGCGCCAGCAGCTTACAGGGGGCTTCCGGGGAGCTGTTTTTT.

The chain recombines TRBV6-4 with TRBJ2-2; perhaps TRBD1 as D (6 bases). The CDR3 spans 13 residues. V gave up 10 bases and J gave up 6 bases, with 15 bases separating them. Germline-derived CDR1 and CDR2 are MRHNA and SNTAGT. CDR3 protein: CATRDNTAGELFF. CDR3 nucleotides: TGTGCCACAAGGGACAATACGGCCGGGGAGCTGTTTTTT.

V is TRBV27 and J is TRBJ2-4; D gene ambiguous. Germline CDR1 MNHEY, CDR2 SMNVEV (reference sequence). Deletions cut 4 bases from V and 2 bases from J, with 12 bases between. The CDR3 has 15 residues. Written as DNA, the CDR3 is TGTGCCAGCAGTTCGAGGTCTAGAACCAAAAACATTCAGTACTTC. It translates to CASSSRSRTKNIQYF.

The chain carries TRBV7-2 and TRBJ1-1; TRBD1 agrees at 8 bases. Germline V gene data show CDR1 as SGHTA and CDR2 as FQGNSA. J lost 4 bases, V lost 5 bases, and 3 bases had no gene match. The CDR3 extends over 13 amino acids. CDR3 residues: CASSLTGVTEAFF. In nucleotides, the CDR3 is TGTGCCAGCAGCCTGACAGGGGTCACTGAAGCTTTCTTT. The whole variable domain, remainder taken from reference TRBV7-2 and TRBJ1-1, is GAGVSQSPSNKVTEKGKDVELRCDPISGHTALYWYRQSLGQGLEFLIYFQGNSAPDKSGLPSDRFSAERTGGSVSTLTIQRTQQEDSAVYLCASSLTGVTEAFFGQGTRLTVV.

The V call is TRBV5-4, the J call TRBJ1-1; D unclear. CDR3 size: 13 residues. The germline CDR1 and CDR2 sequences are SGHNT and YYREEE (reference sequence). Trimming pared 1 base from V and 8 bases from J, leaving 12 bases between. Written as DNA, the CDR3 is TGTGCCAGCAGCTTGAGACTAGATCGGGAAGCTTTCTTT. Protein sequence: CASSLRLDREAFF.

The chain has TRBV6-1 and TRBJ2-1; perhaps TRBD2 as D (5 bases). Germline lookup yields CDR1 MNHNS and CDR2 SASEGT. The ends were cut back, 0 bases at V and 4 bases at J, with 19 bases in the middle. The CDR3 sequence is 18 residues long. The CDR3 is CASSEAAGDIAIYNEQFF. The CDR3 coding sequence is TGTGCCAGCAGTGAAGCAGCCGGAGACATAGCGATTTACAATGAGCAGTTCTTC.

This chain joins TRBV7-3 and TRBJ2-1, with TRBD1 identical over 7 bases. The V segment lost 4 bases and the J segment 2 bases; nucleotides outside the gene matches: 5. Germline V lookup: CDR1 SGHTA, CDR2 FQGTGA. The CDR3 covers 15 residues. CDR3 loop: CASSSMTGPYNEQFF. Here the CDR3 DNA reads TGTGCCAGCAGCTCCATGACAGGGCCCTACAATGAGCAGTTCTTC. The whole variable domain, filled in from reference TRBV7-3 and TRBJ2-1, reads GAGVSQTPSNKVTEKGKYVELRCDPISGHTALYWYRQSLGQGPEFLIYFQGTGAADDSGLPNDRFFAVRPEGSVSTLKIQRTERGDSAVYLCASSSMTGPYNEQFFGPGTRLTVL.

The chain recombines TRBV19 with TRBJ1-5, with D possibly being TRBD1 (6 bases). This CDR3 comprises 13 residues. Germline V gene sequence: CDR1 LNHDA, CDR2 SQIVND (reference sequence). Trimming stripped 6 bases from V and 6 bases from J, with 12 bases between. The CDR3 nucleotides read TGTGCCAGTAGGGCGACAGGAACTCAGCCCCAGCATTTT. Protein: CASRATGTQPQHF. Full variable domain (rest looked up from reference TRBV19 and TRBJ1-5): DGGITQSPKYLFRKEGQNVTLSCEQNLNHDAMYWYRQDPGQGLRLIYYSQIVNDFQKGDIAEGYSVSREKKESFPLTVTSAQKNPTAFYLCASRATGTQPQHFGDGTRLSIL.

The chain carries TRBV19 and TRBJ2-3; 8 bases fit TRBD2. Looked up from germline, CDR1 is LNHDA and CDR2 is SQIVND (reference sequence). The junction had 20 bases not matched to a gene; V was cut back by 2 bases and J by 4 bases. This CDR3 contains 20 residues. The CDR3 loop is CASSIPLGLGGGVMSDTQYF. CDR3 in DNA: TGTGCCAGTAGTATACCCTTGGGACTAGGAGGGGGTGTAATGTCAGATACGCAGTATTTT.

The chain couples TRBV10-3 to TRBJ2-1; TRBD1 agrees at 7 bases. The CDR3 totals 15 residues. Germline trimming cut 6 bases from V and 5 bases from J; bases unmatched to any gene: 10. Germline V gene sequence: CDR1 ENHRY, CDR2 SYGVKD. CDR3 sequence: CAIRTGVSTHNEQFF. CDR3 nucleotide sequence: TGTGCCATCAGAACAGGGGTCTCTACTCACAATGAGCAGTTCTTC.

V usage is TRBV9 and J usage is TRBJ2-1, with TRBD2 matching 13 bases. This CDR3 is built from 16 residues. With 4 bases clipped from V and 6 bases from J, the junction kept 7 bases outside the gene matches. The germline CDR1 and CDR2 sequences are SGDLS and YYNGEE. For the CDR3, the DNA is TGTGCCAGCAGCCCACGGACTAGCGGGAGTTCCAATGAGCAGTTCTTC. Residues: CASSPRTSGSSNEQFF.

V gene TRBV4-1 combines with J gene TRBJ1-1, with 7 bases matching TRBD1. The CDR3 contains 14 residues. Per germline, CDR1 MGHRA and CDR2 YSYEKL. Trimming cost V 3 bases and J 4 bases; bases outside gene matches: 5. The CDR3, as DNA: TGCGCCAGCAGCCAGGGACAGCGCAGCACTGAAGCTTTCTTT. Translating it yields CASSQGQRSTEAFF.

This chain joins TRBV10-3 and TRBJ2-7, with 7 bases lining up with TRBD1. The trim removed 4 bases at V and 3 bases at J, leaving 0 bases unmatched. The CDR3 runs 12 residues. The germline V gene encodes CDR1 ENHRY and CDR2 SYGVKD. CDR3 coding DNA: TGTGCCATCAGTGGGACAGGCTACGAGCAGTACTTC. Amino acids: CAISGTGYEQYF.

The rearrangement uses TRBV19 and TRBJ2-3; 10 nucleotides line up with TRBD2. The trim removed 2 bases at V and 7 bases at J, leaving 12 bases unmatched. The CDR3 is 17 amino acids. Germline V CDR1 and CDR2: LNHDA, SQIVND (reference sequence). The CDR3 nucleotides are TGTGCCAGTAGTATACTAGCGGGGGCCCTACCCAAGAATACGCAGTATTTT. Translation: CASSILAGALPKNTQYF.

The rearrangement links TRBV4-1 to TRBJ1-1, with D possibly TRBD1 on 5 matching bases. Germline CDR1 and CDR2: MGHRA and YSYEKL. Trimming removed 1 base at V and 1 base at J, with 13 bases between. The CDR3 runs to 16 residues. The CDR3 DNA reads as TGCGCCAGCAGCCAAGTATCAGGCAGGGCGAACACTGAAGCTTTCTTT. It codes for CASSQVSGRANTEAFF.

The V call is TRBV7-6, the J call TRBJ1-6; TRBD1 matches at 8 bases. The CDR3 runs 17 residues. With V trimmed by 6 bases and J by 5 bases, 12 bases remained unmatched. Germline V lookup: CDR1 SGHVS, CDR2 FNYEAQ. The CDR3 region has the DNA TGTGCCAGCAGTAGGGGACAGGCCAAGGGGGATAATTCACCCCTCCACTTT. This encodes CASSRGQAKGDNSPLHF.

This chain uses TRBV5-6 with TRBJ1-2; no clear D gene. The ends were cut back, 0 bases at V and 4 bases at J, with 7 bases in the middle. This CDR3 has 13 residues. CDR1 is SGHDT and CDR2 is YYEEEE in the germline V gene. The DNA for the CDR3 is TGTGCCAGCAGCTTGGAAAGGAGCTATGGCTACACCTTC. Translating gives CASSLERSYGYTF.